This TCR beta chain was obtained from a study of tumor-infiltrating lymphocytes in primary liver carcinoma. This clonotype appeared a single time. One junction end disagrees with the germline gene, perhaps due to a read error. Total RNA (around 510 ng) served as template for TCR beta cDNA synthesis primed by a constant-region primer. TCR beta libraries came from three nested multiplex PCR rounds using slightly modified ARM-PCR. Use of TRBV1-TRBV30 forward primers with a C-beta reverse primer characterized the first two PCR rounds, which lasted ten to eleven cycles each. TCRdb used MiXCR to reprocess the multiplex PCR reads, holding one entry per CDR3 protein. The sample includes fewer than 85,000 distinct CDR3 sequences, 69% of them seen just once. Germline loops: CDR1 SGHDN, CDR2 FVKESK. CDR3 length equals 15 residues. Total RNA and DNA came together from about 19-30 mg of bulk tissue without cell sorting. The patients had histopathologically diagnosed primary liver carcinoma, and their disease was treated by surgical resection.

The clonotype originates from a man in his forties with primary liver carcinoma and hepatitis B virus infection. Sequenced sample: tumor-adjacent normal liver tissue. J is TRBJ1-2 and V is TRBV14, with no clear D. The CDR3 reads CASSQGHTIQGGYAF. DNA for the CDR3: TGTGCCAGCAGCCAAGGGCACACAATACAAGGTGGCTATGCCTTC.